Below, 29 T cell receptor beta chains from the same sample are listed, as sequenced in a study of graft-versus-host responses after intestinal transplantation. Repertoires were generated with immunoSEQ multiplex PCR, while TCRdb's copy carries only in-frame clones and drops some. The sample carries some 140,000 clones, around 90% recorded once. Their specific antigens are unknown. The sample in question was unstimulated CD4+ T cells sorted from spleen or lymph node cells, obtained before intestinal transplant. The origin of the receptors is a human donor who received an intestinal transplant.

This clone was detected only once. The chain uses TRBV4-3 and TRBJ2-7; D ambiguous. CDR1 and CDR2 (germline): LGHNA, YSLEER. Trimming left V 2 bases short and J 6 bases short, with 11 bases between. The CDR3 length is 13 residues. The CDR3 bases are TGCGCCAGCAGCCAACTTAGAGTGAGCGAGCAGTACTTC. Translated: CASSQLRVSEQYF.

This chain connects TRBV29-1 to TRBJ2-7, with 7 bases identical to TRBD2. Germline values: CDR1 SQVTM, CDR2 ANQGSEA. The junction had 1 base not matched to a gene; V was cut back by 4 bases and J by 4 bases. The CDR3 totals 11 residues. The CDR3 is CSVGGGYEQYF. CDR3 DNA sequence: TGCAGCGTTGGGGGGGGATACGAGCAGTACTTC.

J is TRBJ1-1 and V is TRBV6-5; the D is unclear. The germline V gene encodes CDR1 MNHEY and CDR2 SVGAGI. With 10 bases removed from V and 0 bases from J, the gap between germline ends came to 12 bases. The CDR3 loop spans 13 amino acids. CDR3 coding DNA: TGTGCCACCCACCTCACCTTGAACACTGAAGCTTTCTTT. It codes for CATHLTLNTEAFF.

A remark on this clone: Within the sample, other DNA sequences also encode this same CDR3. The genes are TRBV19 and TRBJ2-1; the D gene is possibly TRBD2 (5 bases). Germline V gene lookup returns CDR1 LNHDA and CDR2 SQIVND (reference sequence). There are 16 residues in the CDR3. Trimming shortened V by 5 bases and J by 0 bases, and 14 bases separated the two germline ends. The CDR3 loop is CASSSVGIDSYNEQFF. The CDR3 bases are TGTGCCAGTAGTTCGGTCGGGATAGACTCCTACAATGAGCAGTTCTTC.

The chain joins TRBV7-2 to TRBJ1-5, with D possibly matching TRBD1 (5 bases). This CDR3 contains 15 residues. Germline values: CDR1 SGHTA, CDR2 FQGNSA. Trimming cost V 1 base and J 5 bases, with 12 bases left between them. The CDR3 protein is CASSLGRTYYQPQHF. CDR3 sequence (DNA): TGTGCCAGCAGCTTAGGTCGGACATACTATCAGCCCCAGCATTTT.

The chain is built from TRBV19 and TRBJ2-2, with unresolved D. This CDR3 has 16 amino acids. The V end was cut by 7 bases, the J end by 6 bases, with 21 bases between. Germline CDR1 LNHDA, CDR2 SQIVND (reference sequence). CDR3 residues: CASKLGYKKKAGELFF. CDR3 nucleotide sequence: TGTGCCAGTAAACTTGGCTACAAAAAGAAAGCCGGGGAGCTGTTTTTT.

The CDR3 spells CASSQEVTGETQYF. For the CDR3, the DNA is TGTGCCAGCAGCCAAGAAGTGACAGGGGAGACCCAGTACTTC. The V and J genes are TRBV4-2 and TRBJ2-5; TRBD1 agrees at 7 bases. The V gene end was trimmed by 0 bases and the J gene end by 5 bases; junction bases not matched to a gene: 3. Per germline, CDR1 LGHNA and CDR2 YNFKEQ. This CDR3 contains 14 residues.

CDR3 loop: CASSSQGGPSQPQHF. In DNA, the CDR3 is TGTGCCAGCAGTTCCCAGGGGGGGCCAAGTCAGCCCCAGCATTTT. The chain combines TRBV28 with TRBJ1-5; 7 nucleotides agree with TRBD1. V lost 4 bases to trimming and J lost 6 bases; unmatched junction nucleotides: 9. This CDR3 has 15 residues. Germline V gene sequence: CDR1 MDHEN, CDR2 SYDVKM.

This chain connects TRBV9 to TRBJ2-1; 12 bases match TRBD2. CDR3 size: 15 residues. J gave up 8 bases and V 1 base, and 4 bases lay outside the gene matches. Germline V lookup: CDR1 SGDLS, CDR2 YYNGEE. The CDR3: CASSVRLAGADEQFF. The CDR3 DNA is TGTGCCAGCAGCGTACGACTAGCGGGAGCAGATGAGCAGTTCTTC. Based on the CDR3 plus reference TRBV9 and TRBJ2-1, the full variable domain is DSGVTQTPKHLITATGQRVTLRCSPRSGDLSVYWYQQSLDQGLQFLIQYYNGEERAKGNILERFSAQQFPDLHSELNLSSLELGDSALYFCASSVRLAGADEQFFGPGTRLTVL.

The chain carries TRBV7-2 and TRBJ1-4, with D possibly being TRBD1 (5 bases). CDR3 size: 14 residues. V was shortened by 6 bases and J by 8 bases, with 16 bases between the two germline ends. Germline V gene data show CDR1 as SGHTA and CDR2 as FQGNSA. This CDR3 is CASRRSVGQEKLFF. In DNA, the CDR3 is TGTGCCAGCAGACGCAGCGTGGGGCAAGAAAAACTGTTTTTT.

The chain has TRBV28 and TRBJ2-7, with TRBD1 matching over 9 bases. V was clipped by 1 base and J by 2 bases; unmatched bases: 6. The CDR3 contains 16 residues. Germline V lookup: CDR1 MDHEN, CDR2 SYDVKM. CDR3 nucleotides: TGTGCCAGCAGTTTATTATTGGGACAGGGAACCTACGAGCAGTACTTC. This codes for CASSLLLGQGTYEQYF.

This clone turned up a few times. The chain couples TRBV18 to TRBJ1-3, with D tentatively TRBD1 (6 bases). V lost 3 bases and J 0 bases, leaving 15 bases between the germline ends. Germline assignment: CDR1 KGHSH and CDR2 LQKENI. This CDR3 comprises 17 residues. CDR3 amino acids: CASSPRGHSSSGNTIYF. Here the CDR3 DNA reads TGTGCCAGCTCACCGAGGGGACACTCGAGCTCTGGAAACACCATATATTTT.

This chain joins TRBV7-2 and TRBJ2-1; no clear D gene. Germline CDR1 and CDR2: SGHTA and FQGNSA. Between the trimmed V and J ends, which lost 2 bases and 10 bases, there was a span of 12 bases. The CDR3 totals 13 residues. CDR3 protein: CASSLRIEVEQFF. As DNA, the CDR3 is TGTGCCAGCAGCTTAAGGATTGAAGTGGAGCAGTTCTTC.

The rearrangement joins TRBV14 to TRBJ1-2; D is ambiguous. Germline-derived CDR1 and CDR2 are SGHDN and FVKESK. The CDR3 is 14 amino acids. V was trimmed by 0 bases and J by 5 bases, leaving 10 bases between them. CDR3 amino acids: CASSQDPLGYGYTF. CDR3 nucleotides: TGTGCCAGCAGCCAAGATCCTCTGGGATATGGCTACACCTTC.

The gene calls are TRBV2 and TRBJ2-3, with TRBD2 identical over 8 bases. Trimming cost V 7 bases and J 3 bases; bases outside gene matches: 3. There are 13 residues in the CDR3. The germline gives CDR1 SNHLY, CDR2 FYNNEI. In nucleotides, the CDR3 is TGTGCCAGCAATAAGCGGGAGACAGATACGCAGTATTTT. Translated, it gives CASNKRETDTQYF. The full variable domain, its missing parts supplied by reference TRBV2 and TRBJ2-3, is EPEVTQTPSHQVTQMGQEVILRCVPISNHLYFYWYRQILGQKVEFLVSFYNNEISEKSEIFDDQFSVERPDGSNFTLKIRSTKLEDSAMYFCASNKRETDTQYFGPGTRLTVL.

This chain connects TRBV4-1 to TRBJ1-5; 7 bases agree with TRBD1. The germline V gene has CDR1 MGHRA and CDR2 YSYEKL. V dropped 1 base and J dropped 7; count of bases not matched to a gene: 4. This CDR3 contains 14 residues. The CDR3 is CASSQGQGGQPQHF. The CDR3 region has the DNA TGCGCCAGCAGCCAAGGACAGGGAGGCCAGCCCCAGCATTTT.

J is TRBJ2-2 and V is TRBV5-4; 8 bases line up with TRBD2. Germline-derived CDR1 and CDR2 are SGHNT and YYREEE (reference sequence). The junction had 2 bases not matched to a gene; V was cut back by 0 bases and J by 4 bases. This CDR3 contains 15 residues. CDR3 in DNA: TGTGCCAGCAGCTTGGACGGGAGGGCCACCGGGGAGCTGTTTTTT. This encodes CASSLDGRATGELFF. The variable domain in full, completed from reference TRBV5-4 and TRBJ2-2, reads ETGVTQSPTHLIKTRGQQVTLRCSSQSGHNTVSWYQQALGQGPQFIFQYYREEENGRGNFPPRFSGLQFPNYSSELNVNALELDDSALYLCASSLDGRATGELFFGEGSRLTVL.

The chain is built from TRBV6-6 and TRBJ1-1, with D hard to call. The CDR3 sequence is 13 residues long. Trimming pared 2 bases from V and 2 bases from J, leaving 6 bases between. Germline CDR1 reads MNHNY; CDR2 reads SVGAGI (reference sequence). CDR3 DNA: TGTGCCAGCAGTTACAGGGTTAACACTGAAGCTTTCTTT. This sequence encodes CASSYRVNTEAFF.

This rearrangement joins TRBV10-1 to TRBJ2-7; D may correspond to TRBD1 or TRBD2 (5 bases each). The CDR3 is 15 residues long. The germline V and J ends were trimmed by 0 bases and 2 bases, with 11 bases remaining between them. CDR1 is WNHNN and CDR2 is SYGVQD in the germline V gene (reference sequence). CDR3 sequence (DNA): TGCGCCAGCAGTGAGTCCGGGGACGGTGCCTACGAGCAGTACTTC. Protein: CASSESGDGAYEQYF.

The chain is built from TRBV19 and TRBJ1-2; the D gene is possibly TRBD1 (6 bases). Germline V lookup: CDR1 LNHDA, CDR2 SQIVND (reference sequence). V dropped 4 bases and J dropped 4 bases, with 13 bases sitting between them. This CDR3 is built from 14 residues. This chain's CDR3 is CASSTDSKGYGYTF. The DNA of the CDR3 is TGTGCCAGTAGTACGGACAGTAAGGGCTATGGCTACACCTTC.

The V and J genes are TRBV19 and TRBJ2-1; 12 bases map to TRBD2. J was trimmed by 8 bases and V by 5 bases; bases with no gene match: 7. Germline assignment: CDR1 LNHDA and CDR2 SQIVND (reference sequence). This CDR3 is built from 15 residues. CDR3 sequence (DNA): TGTGCCAGTAGTCCACTAGCGGGAGGACTGGATGAGCAGTTCTTC. It encodes CASSPLAGGLDEQFF.

This chain links TRBV5-4 with TRBJ1-4; D remains ambiguous. The CDR3 runs 12 residues. Looked up from germline, CDR1 is SGHNT and CDR2 is YYREEE (reference sequence). V lost 4 bases, J lost 8 bases, and 9 bases lay in between. CDR3 DNA: TGTGCCAGCAGCCGACCTATGGAAAAACTGTTTTTT. It translates to CASSRPMEKLFF.

This clone was seen more than once but under ten times. The chain has TRBV19 and TRBJ2-1; D tentatively fits TRBD1 or TRBD2 (6 bases each). Germline lookup yields CDR1 LNHDA and CDR2 SQIVND (reference sequence). Deletions cut 9 bases from V and 4 bases from J, with 16 bases between. The CDR3 runs to 14 residues. The DNA of the CDR3 is TGTGCCAGCTACTCAGGAGGGGGTTACAATGAGCAGTTCTTC. Residues: CASYSGGGYNEQFF.

This clone was recorded once. V usage is TRBV11-2 and J usage is TRBJ1-2; 7 positions match TRBD1. Germline loops: CDR1 SGHAT, CDR2 FQNNGV. Unmatched junction bases numbered 10, after V lost 5 bases and J lost 10 bases. The CDR3 is made up of 13 amino acids. The CDR3 is CASSPSPQGVYTF. In nucleotides, the CDR3 is TGTGCCAGCAGCCCGAGCCCGCAGGGGGTCTACACCTTC.

Written as DNA, the CDR3 is TGTGCCAGCAGTTTCATTGCCTACGAGCAGTACTTC. It encodes CASSFIAYEQYF. The chain recombines TRBV28 with TRBJ2-7; D is undetermined. The ends were cut back, 3 bases at V and 2 bases at J, with 5 bases in the middle. CDR3 length: 12 amino acids. Germline V gene lookup returns CDR1 MDHEN and CDR2 SYDVKM.

In this sample, this clone turned up a few times. This chain joins TRBV27 and TRBJ1-3; TRBD1 matches 9 bases. This CDR3 has 16 residues. Germline V lookup: CDR1 MNHEY, CDR2 SMNVEV (reference sequence). Unmatched junction bases numbered 12, after V lost 5 bases and J lost 7 bases. The CDR3 DNA is TGTGCCAGCAGTCCCACATCCGGGACAGGGCTGAACACCATATATTTT. Translated: CASSPTSGTGLNTIYF.

J is TRBJ2-4 and V is TRBV7-9; 8 bases agree with TRBD1. Trimming at V came to 5 bases and at J to 8 bases, leaving 8 bases not matched to a gene. The CDR3 consists of 14 residues. Germline loops: CDR1 SEHNR, CDR2 FQNEAQ (reference sequence). In DNA, the CDR3 is TGTGCCAGCAGCATCGGACAGGGTGGGGACATTCAGTACTTC. Encoded protein: CASSIGQGGDIQYF. Complete variable domain (other parts from reference TRBV7-9 and TRBJ2-4): DTGVSQNPRHKITKRGQNVTFRCDPISEHNRLYWYRQTLGQGPEFLTYFQNEAQLEKSRLLSDRFSAERPKGSFSTLEIQRTEQGDSAMYLCASSIGQGGDIQYFGAGTRLSVL.

This chain links TRBV30 with TRBJ2-7; D remains unclear. This CDR3 has 14 amino acids. In germline, CDR1 is GTSNPN, CDR2 SVGIG (reference sequence). Trimming pared 0 bases from V and 7 bases from J, leaving 16 bases between. For the CDR3, the DNA is TGTGCCTGGAGTGTACAGTCCGGGTTAGGGGAGCAGTACTTC. Encoded protein: CAWSVQSGLGEQYF. The variable domain in full, completed from reference TRBV30 and TRBJ2-7, reads SQTIHQWPATLVQPVGSPLSLECTVEGTSNPNLYWYRQAAGRGLQLLFYSVGIGQISSEVPQNLSASRPQDRQFILSSKKLLLSDSGFYLCAWSVQSGLGEQYFGPGTRLTVT.

The genes are TRBV28 and TRBJ2-7, with D perhaps matching TRBD1 or TRBD2 (5 bases each). The germline V gene has CDR1 MDHEN and CDR2 SYDVKM. CDR3 size: 13 residues. V lost 5 bases and J lost 9, with 17 bases in between. CDR3 protein: CASSPIRGPGQYF. The CDR3 nucleotides read TGTGCCAGCAGTCCGATAAGGGGACCGGGGCAGTACTTC.